This T cell receptor (beta chain) was retrieved from a study of blood T cell repertoires in COVID-19. As for the study in general: Sites in the United States, Italy and Spain provided acute and convalescent COVID-19 samples. Nucleic acid was either cDNA or gDNA, and it came from T cells, B-cell-depleted T cells, or PBMCs.

Donors in Cohort 3 counted as recovered after two negative PCRs, clearance, or symptom resolution. This clone was seen a single time. Germline CDR1 MGHRA, CDR2 YSYEKL. The CDR3 runs 13 residues. Trimming took 0 bases from V and 10 from J, leaving 10 bases between them. Some clones are missing from TCRdb's copy, which holds only in-frame ones; the method was immunoSEQ multiplex PCR. The sample shows 150,000 or so clones, approximately 80% of them seen only once. The clonotype was recovered from an older woman who had recovered from COVID-19. Sample: PBMCs or T cells enriched from blood (not recorded which). This rearrangement joins TRBV4-1 to TRBJ1-5; no clear D gene. CDR3 DNA: TGCGCCAGCAGCCAAGAGAGCCACCTACCCCAGCATTTT. Translating gives CASSQESHLPQHF.